This T cell receptor beta chain was captured by sequencing in a study of cytotoxic CD8 clonotypes in ibrutinib-treated CLL. The overall study: Researchers reported ten to twelve relapsed/refractory and about 15 treatment-naive patients, about 17 of them IGHV unmutated. Investigators collected response samples after a median about 12 months of treatment, range 6 to 36.

To note about this clone: Its antigen is as yet unknown.

Profiled with immunoSEQ multiplex PCR; TCRdb holds only in-frame clones, not every one. The data show approximately 60,000 clones, over 55% seen once. Whole-study findings and limits: The study found clonality rose at ibrutinib response, then fell toward baseline at progression. Baseline clonality exceeded age-matched healthy donors and tracked circulating CD8+ T-cell counts.

The receptor's source is a human donor with chronic lymphocytic leukemia. Source: PBMCs, taken after 24 months of ibrutinib treatment.

The CDR3 sequence: CASSVLGQGHGSPLHF. The CDR3 bases are TGTGCCAGCAGCGTCCTCGGACAGGGTCATGGTTCACCCCTCCACTTT. This chain connects TRBV13 to TRBJ1-6; 8 nucleotides match TRBD1. J was trimmed by 9 bases and V by 5 bases; bases with no gene match: 12. Germline V gene data show CDR1 as PRHDT and CDR2 as FYEKMQ (reference sequence). The CDR3 is 16 residues long.